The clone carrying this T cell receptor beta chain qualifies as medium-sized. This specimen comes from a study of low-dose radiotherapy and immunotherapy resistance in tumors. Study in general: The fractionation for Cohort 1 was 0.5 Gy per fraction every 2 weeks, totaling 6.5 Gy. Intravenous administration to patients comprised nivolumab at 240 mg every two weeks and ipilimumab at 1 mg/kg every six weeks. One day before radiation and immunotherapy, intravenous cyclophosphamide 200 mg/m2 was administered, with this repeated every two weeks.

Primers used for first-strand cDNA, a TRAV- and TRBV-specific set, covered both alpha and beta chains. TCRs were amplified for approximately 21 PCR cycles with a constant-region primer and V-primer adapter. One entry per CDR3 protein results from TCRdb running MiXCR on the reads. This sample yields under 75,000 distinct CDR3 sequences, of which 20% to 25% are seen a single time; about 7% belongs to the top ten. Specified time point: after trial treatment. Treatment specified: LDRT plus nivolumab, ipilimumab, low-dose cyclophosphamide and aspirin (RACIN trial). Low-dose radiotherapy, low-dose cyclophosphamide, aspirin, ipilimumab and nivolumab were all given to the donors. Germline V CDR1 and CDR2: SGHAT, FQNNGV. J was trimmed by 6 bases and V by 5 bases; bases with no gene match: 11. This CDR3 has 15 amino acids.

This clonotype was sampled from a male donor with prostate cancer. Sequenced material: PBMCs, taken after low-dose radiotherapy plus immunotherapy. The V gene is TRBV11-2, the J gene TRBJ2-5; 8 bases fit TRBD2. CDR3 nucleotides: TGTGCCAGCAGCGATCCCGGGAGGGCCTCGAAGACCCAGTACTTC. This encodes CASSDPGRASKTQYF. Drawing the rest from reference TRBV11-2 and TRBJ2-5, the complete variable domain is EAGVAQSPRYKIIEKRQSVAFWCNPISGHATLYWYQQILGQGPKLLIQFQNNGVVDDSQLPKDRFSAERLKGVDSTLKIQPAKLEDSAVYLCASSDPGRASKTQYFGPGTRLLVL.